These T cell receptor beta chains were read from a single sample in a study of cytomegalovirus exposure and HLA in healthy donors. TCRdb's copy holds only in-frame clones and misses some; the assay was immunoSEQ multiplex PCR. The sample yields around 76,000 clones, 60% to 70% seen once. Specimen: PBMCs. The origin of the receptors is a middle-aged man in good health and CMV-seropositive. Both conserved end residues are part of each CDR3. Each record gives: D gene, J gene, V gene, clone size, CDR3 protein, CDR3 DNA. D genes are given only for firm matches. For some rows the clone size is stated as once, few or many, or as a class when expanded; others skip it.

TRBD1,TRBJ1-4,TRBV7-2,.,CASSSLTGKGEKLFF,TGTGCCAGCAGCTCCCTGACAGGGAAGGGAGAAAAACTGTTTTTT
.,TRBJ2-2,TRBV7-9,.,CASPLEGKNTGELFF,TGTGCCAGCCCCTTAGAGGGGAAGAACACCGGGGAGCTGTTTTTT
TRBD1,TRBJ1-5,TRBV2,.,CASSEAGQGYQPQHF,TGTGCCAGCAGTGAAGCCGGACAGGGGTATCAGCCCCAGCATTTT
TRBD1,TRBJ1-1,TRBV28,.,CASSSAGTGGANTEAFF,TGTGCCAGCAGTTCCGCCGGGACAGGGGGCGCAAACACTGAAGCTTTCTTT
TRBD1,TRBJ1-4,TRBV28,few,CASSFPTGANEKLFF,TGTGCCAGCAGTTTCCCGACAGGGGCTAATGAAAAACTGTTTTTT
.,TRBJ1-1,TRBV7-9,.,CASSLLRGPMNTEAFF,TGTGCCAGCAGCTTACTACGAGGCCCAATGAACACTGAAGCTTTCTTT
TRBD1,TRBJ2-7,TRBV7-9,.,CASSSTPRGLGEQYF,TGTGCCAGCAGTTCCACTCCGAGGGGGCTCGGAGAGCAGTACTTC
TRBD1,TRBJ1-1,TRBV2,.,CASSGQGASLTEAFF,TGTGCCAGCAGTGGACAGGGGGCGTCTCTCACTGAAGCTTTCTTT
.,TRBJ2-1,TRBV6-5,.,CVSTRGPPNEQFF,TGTGTCAGCACCAGAGGGCCACCCAATGAGCAGTTCTTC
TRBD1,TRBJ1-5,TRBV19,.,CASELTGGLQPQHF,TGTGCCAGTGAACTGACAGGGGGTCTACAGCCCCAGCATTTT
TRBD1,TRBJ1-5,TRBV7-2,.,CASSLTGQVNNQPQHF,TGTGCCAGCAGCTTAACGGGACAGGTTAACAATCAGCCCCAGCATTTT
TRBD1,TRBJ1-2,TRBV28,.,CASSSPGTGVGGYTF,TGTGCCAGCAGCAGTCCCGGGACAGGGGTCGGTGGCTACACCTTC
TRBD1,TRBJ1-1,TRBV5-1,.,CASSDRTGGFGEAFF,TGCGCCAGCAGCGACCGGACAGGGGGCTTTGGTGAAGCTTTCTTT
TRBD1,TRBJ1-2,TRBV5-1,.,CASSLAGTGGADGYTF,TGCGCCAGCAGCTTGGCCGGGACAGGGGGCGCGGATGGCTACACCTTC
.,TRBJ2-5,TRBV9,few,CASSVAALGQGETQYF,TGTGCCAGCAGCGTAGCTGCGTTGGGACAAGGAGAGACCCAGTACTTC
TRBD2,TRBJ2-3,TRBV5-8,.,CASSWQARGAQYF,TGTGCCAGCAGCTGGCAGGCCCGGGGGGCGCAGTATTTT
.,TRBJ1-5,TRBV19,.,CASSMMALSNQPQHF,TGTGCCAGTAGTATGATGGCACTAAGCAATCAGCCCCAGCATTTT
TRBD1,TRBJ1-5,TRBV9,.,CASSVGGTDNQPQHF,TGTGCCAGCAGCGTAGGCGGGACAGACAATCAGCCCCAGCATTTT
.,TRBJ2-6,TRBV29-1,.,CSVGVGASGANVLTF,TGCAGCGTTGGGGTGGGGGCCTCTGGGGCCAACGTCCTGACTTTC
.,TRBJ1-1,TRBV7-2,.,CASSLGTAGMNTEAFF,TGTGCCAGCAGCTTAGGAACGGCGGGGATGAACACTGAAGCTTTCTTT
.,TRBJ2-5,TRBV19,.,CASSNREAQYF,TGTGCCAGTAGTAACCGAGAGGCCCAGTACTTC
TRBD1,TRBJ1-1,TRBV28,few,CASKYVTGQLNTEAFF,TGTGCCAGCAAATACGTGACGGGACAGCTGAACACTGAAGCTTTCTTT
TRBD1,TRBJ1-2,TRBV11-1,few,CASSPDREVGYTF,TGTGCCAGCAGTCCGGACAGGGAAGTTGGCTACACCTTC
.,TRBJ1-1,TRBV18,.,CASSPRRVNTEAFF,TGTGCCAGCTCACCACGCAGGGTGAACACTGAAGCTTTCTTT
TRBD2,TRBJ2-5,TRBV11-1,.,CASSLAITGLAGLRETQYF,TGTGCCAGCAGCTTAGCGATTACTGGACTAGCGGGGTTGAGGGAGACCCAGTACTTC
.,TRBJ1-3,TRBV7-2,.,CASSLGPGSSGNTIYF,TGTGCCAGCAGCTTAGGCCCGGGGTCCTCTGGAAACACCATATATTTT
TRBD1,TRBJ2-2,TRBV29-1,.,CSVKTPGQETGELFF,TGCAGCGTCAAAACCCCGGGACAGGAGACCGGGGAGCTGTTTTTT
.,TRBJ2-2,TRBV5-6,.,CASSLLETRSTGELFF,TGTGCCAGCAGCTTGTTAGAGACTAGGAGTACCGGGGAGCTGTTTTTT
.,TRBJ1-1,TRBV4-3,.,CASSQLRNTEAFF,TGCGCCAGCAGCCAACTAAGAAACACTGAAGCTTTCTTT
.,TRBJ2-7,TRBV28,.,CASSLSRRGEQYF,TGTGCCAGCAGTTTGTCTCGGCGGGGCGAGCAGTACTTC
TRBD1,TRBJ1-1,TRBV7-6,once,CASSRGQATEAFF,TGTGCCAGCAGCCGTGGACAGGCCACTGAAGCTTTCTTT
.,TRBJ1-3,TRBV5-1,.,CASSGRGDRNTIYF,TGCGCCAGCAGCGGACGGGGGGACAGAAACACCATATATTTT
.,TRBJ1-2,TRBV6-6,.,CASSRIDRISNYGYTF,TGTGCCAGCAGTCGAATAGACAGGATCTCTAACTATGGCTACACCTTC
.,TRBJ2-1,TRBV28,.,CASTPGAGPPNEQFF,TGTGCCAGCACCCCCGGAGCGGGCCCTCCCAATGAGCAGTTCTTC
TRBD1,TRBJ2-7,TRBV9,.,CASSVGPGFGTGSYEQYF,TGTGCCAGCAGCGTAGGTCCGGGTTTCGGGACAGGGTCCTACGAGCAGTACTTC
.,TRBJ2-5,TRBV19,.,CASSVQKETQYF,TGTGCCAGTAGTGTACAGAAAGAGACCCAGTACTTC
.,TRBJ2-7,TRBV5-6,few,CASSIFRDIYEQYF,TGTGCCAGCAGCATCTTCCGGGACATCTACGAGCAGTACTTC
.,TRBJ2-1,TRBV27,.,CASSLESGSYNEQFF,TGTGCCAGCAGTTTAGAGTCAGGTAGTTACAATGAGCAGTTCTTC
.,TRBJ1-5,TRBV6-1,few,CASSEVTARNQPQHF,TGTGCCAGCAGTGAAGTTACAGCCCGAAATCAGCCCCAGCATTTT
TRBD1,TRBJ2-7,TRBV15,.,CATSRADRASYEQYF,TGTGCCACCAGCAGAGCGGACAGGGCCTCCTACGAGCAGTACTTC
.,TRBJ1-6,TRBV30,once,CAWSVRVGVNSPLHF,TGTGCCTGGAGTGTACGTGTGGGAGTTAATTCACCCCTCCACTTT
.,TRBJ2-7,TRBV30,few,CAFPLRQLYEQYF,TGTGCCTTCCCCTTAAGACAGCTCTACGAGCAGTACTTC
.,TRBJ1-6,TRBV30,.,CAWDTGNNSPLHF,TGTGCCTGGGATACAGGGAATAATTCACCCCTCCACTTT
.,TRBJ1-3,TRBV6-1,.,CASGGRGYSGNTIYF,TGTGCCAGCGGTGGGCGGGGGTACTCTGGAAACACCATATATTTT
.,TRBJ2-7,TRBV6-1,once,CASSEASGGVGYEQYF,TGTGCCAGCAGTGAAGCCTCTGGAGGGGTGGGCTACGAGCAGTACTTC
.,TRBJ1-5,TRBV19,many,CASSIIWQGSNQPQHF,TGTGCCAGTAGTATCATCTGGCAGGGGTCCAATCAGCCCCAGCATTTT
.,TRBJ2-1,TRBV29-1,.,CSGSVSYNEQFF,TGCAGCGGTAGCGTTAGCTACAATGAGCAGTTCTTC
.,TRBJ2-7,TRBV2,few,CASKDWGLSSYEQYF,TGTGCCAGCAAGGATTGGGGGCTGAGCTCCTACGAGCAGTACTTC
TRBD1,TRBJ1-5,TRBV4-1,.,CASSPQGRGLGQPQHF,TGCGCCAGCAGCCCCCAAGGCAGGGGGCTTGGTCAGCCCCAGCATTTT
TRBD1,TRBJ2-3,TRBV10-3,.,CAISESDRGTDTQYF,TGTGCCATCAGTGAGTCAGACAGGGGCACAGATACGCAGTATTTT
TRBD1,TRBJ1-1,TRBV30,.,CAWSVTGGEAFF,TGTGCCTGGAGTGTGACAGGGGGTGAAGCTTTCTTT
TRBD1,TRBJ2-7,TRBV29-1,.,CSARLPGQGGYEQYF,TGCAGCGCCAGACTCCCGGGACAGGGAGGGTACGAGCAGTACTTC
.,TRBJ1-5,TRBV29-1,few,CSALVEWDQPQHF,TGCAGCGCCCTCGTGGAGTGGGATCAGCCCCAGCATTTT
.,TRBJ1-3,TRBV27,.,CASSSRGGSGNTIYF,TGTGCCAGCAGTTCTCGGGGGGGCTCTGGAAACACCATATATTTT